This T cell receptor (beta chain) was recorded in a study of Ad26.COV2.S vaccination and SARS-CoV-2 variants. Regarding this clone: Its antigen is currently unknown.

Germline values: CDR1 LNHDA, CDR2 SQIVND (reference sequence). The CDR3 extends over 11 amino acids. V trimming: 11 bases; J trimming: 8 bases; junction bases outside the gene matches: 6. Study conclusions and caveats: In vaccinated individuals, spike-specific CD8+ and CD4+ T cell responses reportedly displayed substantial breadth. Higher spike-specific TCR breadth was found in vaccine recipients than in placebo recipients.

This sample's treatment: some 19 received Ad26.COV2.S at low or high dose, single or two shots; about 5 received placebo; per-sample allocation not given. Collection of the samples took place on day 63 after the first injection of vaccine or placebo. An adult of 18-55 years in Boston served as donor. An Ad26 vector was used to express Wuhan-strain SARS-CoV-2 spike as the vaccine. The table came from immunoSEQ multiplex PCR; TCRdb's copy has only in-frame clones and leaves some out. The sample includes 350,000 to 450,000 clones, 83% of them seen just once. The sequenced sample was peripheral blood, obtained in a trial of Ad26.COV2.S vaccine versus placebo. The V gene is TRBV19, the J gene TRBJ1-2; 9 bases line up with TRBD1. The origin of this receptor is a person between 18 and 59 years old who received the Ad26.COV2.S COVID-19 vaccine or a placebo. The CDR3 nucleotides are TGTGCCGGACAGGGGAAGGACGGCTACACCTTC. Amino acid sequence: CAGQGKDGYTF.